This T cell receptor beta chain is from a study of T cell responses to AZD1222 COVID-19 vaccine. Study observations and caveats: Close to half of all spike-specific TCRs reportedly target regions of the variants that are unmutated. Spike-specific TCR breadth and depth were elevated following two AZD1222 doses.

About this clone: Antigen unknown.

Measured with immunoSEQ multiplex PCR; TCRdb has only the in-frame clones, and not every one. The table has 110,000 or so clones, around 89% seen once. Germline V gene data show CDR1 as KGHSH and CDR2 as LQKENI. V was clipped by 0 bases and J by 7 bases, with 10 bases between them. CDR3 size: 14 residues. The source was peripheral blood, collected on day 0 of AZD1222 vaccination. J is TRBJ2-4 and V is TRBV18; D remains unclear. The receptor's source is an adult in good health. CDR3 nucleotides: TGTGCCAGCTCACCACCTTCCGCGGAGAACATTCAGTACTTC. Protein: CASSPPSAENIQYF.